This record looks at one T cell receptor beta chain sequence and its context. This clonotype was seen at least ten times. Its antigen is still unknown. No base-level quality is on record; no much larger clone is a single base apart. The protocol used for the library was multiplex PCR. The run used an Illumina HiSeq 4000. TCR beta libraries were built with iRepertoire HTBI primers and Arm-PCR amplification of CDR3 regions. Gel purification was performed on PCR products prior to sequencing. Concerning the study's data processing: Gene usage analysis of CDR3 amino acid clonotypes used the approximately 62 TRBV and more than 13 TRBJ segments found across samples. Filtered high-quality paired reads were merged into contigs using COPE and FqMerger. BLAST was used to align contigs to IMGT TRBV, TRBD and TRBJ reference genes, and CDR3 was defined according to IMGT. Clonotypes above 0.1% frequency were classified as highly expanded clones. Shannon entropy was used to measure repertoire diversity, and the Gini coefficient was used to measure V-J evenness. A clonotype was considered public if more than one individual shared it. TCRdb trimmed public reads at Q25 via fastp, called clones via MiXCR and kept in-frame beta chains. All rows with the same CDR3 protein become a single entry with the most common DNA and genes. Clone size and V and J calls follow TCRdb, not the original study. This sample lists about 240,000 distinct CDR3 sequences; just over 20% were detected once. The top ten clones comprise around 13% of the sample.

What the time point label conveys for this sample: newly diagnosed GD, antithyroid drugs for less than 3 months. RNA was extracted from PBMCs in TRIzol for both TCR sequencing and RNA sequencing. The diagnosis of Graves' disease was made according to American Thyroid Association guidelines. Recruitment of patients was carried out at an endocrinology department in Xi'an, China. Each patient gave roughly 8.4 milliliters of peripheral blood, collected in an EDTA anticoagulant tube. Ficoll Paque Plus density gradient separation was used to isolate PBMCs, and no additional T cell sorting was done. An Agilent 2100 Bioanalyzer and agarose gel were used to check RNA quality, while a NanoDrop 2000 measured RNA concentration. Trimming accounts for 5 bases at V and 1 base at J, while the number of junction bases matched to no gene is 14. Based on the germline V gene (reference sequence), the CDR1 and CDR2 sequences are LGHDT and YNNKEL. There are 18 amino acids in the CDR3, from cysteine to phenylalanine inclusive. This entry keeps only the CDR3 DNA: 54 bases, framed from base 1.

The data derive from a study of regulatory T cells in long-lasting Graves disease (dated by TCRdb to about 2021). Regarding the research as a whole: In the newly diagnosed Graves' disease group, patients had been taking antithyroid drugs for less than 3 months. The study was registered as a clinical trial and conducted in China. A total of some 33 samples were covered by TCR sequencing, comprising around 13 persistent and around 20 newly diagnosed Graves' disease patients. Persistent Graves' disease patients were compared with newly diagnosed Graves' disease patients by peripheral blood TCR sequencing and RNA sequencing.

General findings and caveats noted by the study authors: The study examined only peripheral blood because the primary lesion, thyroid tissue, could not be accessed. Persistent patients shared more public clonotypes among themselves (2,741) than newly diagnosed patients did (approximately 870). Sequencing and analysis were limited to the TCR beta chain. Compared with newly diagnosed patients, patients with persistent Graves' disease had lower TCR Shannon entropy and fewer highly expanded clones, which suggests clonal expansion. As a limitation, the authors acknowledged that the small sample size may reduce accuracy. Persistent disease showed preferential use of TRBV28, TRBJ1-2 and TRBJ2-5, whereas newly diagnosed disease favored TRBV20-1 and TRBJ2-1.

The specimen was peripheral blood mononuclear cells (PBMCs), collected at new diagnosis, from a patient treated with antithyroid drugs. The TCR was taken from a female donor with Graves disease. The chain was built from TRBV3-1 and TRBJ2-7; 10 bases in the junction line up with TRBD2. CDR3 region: CASSSSGRAEAASYEQYF. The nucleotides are TGTGCCAGCAGCTCCAGCGGGAGGGCCGAGGCAGCGTCCTACGAGCAGTACTTC.